The 20 T cell receptor beta chains listed next were all sequenced from one sample in a study of T-cell reconstitution after alpha-beta-depleted transplantation in children. Researchers prepared the TCRbeta library using unique molecular identifiers, the study reports. TCRdb fed the PCR reads into MiXCR, producing one record per CDR3 protein. The data contain more than 200,000 distinct CDR3 sequences, under 20% of them singletons. The starting material was PBMCs, mostly from graft donor cells, obtained 360 days after TCRalphabeta/CD19-depleted stem cell transplant. The receptors derive from a male patient between 2 and 9 years old who had a stem cell transplant for acute lymphoblastic leukemia, so the T cells may come from the graft donor.

The gene calls are TRBV5-5 and TRBJ2-5; 11 positions agree with TRBD2. This CDR3 comprises 18 residues. Germline CDR1 SGHKS, CDR2 YYEKEE (reference sequence). With 1 base clipped from V and 4 bases from J, the junction kept 12 bases outside the gene matches. The CDR3 bases are TGTGCCAGCAGCTTGAGGAGGATGACTAGCGGGATTAGAGAGACCCAGTACTTC. It is translated as CASSLRRMTSGIRETQYF.

The J gene is TRBJ2-7, the V gene TRBV18, with TRBD2 identical over 12 bases. The CDR3 runs to 14 residues. V lost 5 bases to trimming and J lost 3 bases; unmatched junction nucleotides: 2. The germline V gene has CDR1 KGHSH and CDR2 LQKENI. The CDR3 spells CASSASGGDYEQYF. As DNA, the CDR3 is TGTGCCAGCTCAGCTAGCGGGGGGGACTACGAGCAGTACTTC.

This clonotype was counted many times. The J gene is TRBJ2-1, the V gene TRBV20-1, with TRBD2 matching 9 bases. This CDR3 spans 15 amino acids. V lost 3 bases to trimming and J lost 7 bases; unmatched junction nucleotides: 10. Germline V gives CDR1 DFQATT, CDR2 SNEGSKA (reference sequence). This CDR3 reads CSARRAGGRGNEQFF. CDR3 bases: TGCAGTGCTAGGCGAGCGGGGGGCAGGGGGAATGAGCAGTTCTTC.

The V call is TRBV12-3 or TRBV12-4, the J call TRBJ1-6; D remains ambiguous. V was shortened by 3 bases and J by 0 bases, with 9 bases between the two germline ends. The CDR3 loop spans 16 amino acids. CDR3 residues: CASSFRARSYNSPLHF. The CDR3 DNA follows: TGTGCCAGCAGTTTTAGGGCACGCTCCTATAATTCACCCCTCCACTTT.

The chain carries TRBV20-1 and TRBJ2-7; TRBD2 matches 9 bases. Germline assignment: CDR1 DFQATT and CDR2 SNEGSKA (reference sequence). V lost 5 bases, J lost 2 bases, and 7 bases stayed unmatched. This CDR3 has 14 amino acids. The CDR3 DNA reads TGCAGTGCTCCACGGACTAGCGACCCCTACGAGCAGTACTTC. Translation gives CSAPRTSDPYEQYF.

V gene TRBV12-3 or TRBV12-4 combines with J gene TRBJ2-1, with D unclear. This CDR3 has 14 residues. V lost 7 bases to trimming and J lost 1 base, with 11 bases between them. CDR3 sequence (DNA): TGTGCCAGCACCGCAAGACCGTCCTACAATGAGCAGTTCTTC. This sequence encodes CASTARPSYNEQFF.

This clonotype was counted a few times. V gene TRBV24-1 combines with J gene TRBJ2-2, with no clear D. Germline loops: CDR1 KGHDR, CDR2 SFDVKD. Trimming took off 1 base at V and 4 bases at J, with 15 bases between the two ends. The CDR3 runs 17 residues. The CDR3 DNA reads TGTGCCACCAGTGATTTAAAGCCTCAGAGGTCCACCGGGGAGCTGTTTTTT. Translated, it gives CATSDLKPQRSTGELFF.

This clonotype occurred a few times. V and J are TRBV2 and TRBJ2-7; the match to TRBD1 covers 8 bases. This CDR3 region has 15 residues. CDR1 is SNHLY and CDR2 is FYNNEI in the germline V gene. Germline trimming cut 2 bases from V and 5 bases from J; bases unmatched to any gene: 8. The CDR3 DNA follows: TGTGCCAGCAGTGAATATCAGGGGGCCCTCGACGAGCAGTACTTC. This translates into CASSEYQGALDEQYF.

The chain links TRBV5-6 to TRBJ1-1; D is unresolved. V dropped 2 bases and J dropped 5 bases, with 16 bases sitting between them. Looked up from germline, CDR1 is SGHDT and CDR2 is YYEEEE. This CDR3 has 15 amino acids. CDR3 sequence reads: CASSLIGKWLTEAFF. The CDR3 DNA follows: TGTGCCAGCAGCTTAATCGGCAAGTGGCTGACTGAAGCTTTCTTT.

This clonotype has just a few counts. The rearrangement links TRBV12-3 or TRBV12-4 to TRBJ1-3; D unresolved. V was trimmed by 5 bases and J by 0 bases, leaving 8 bases between them. This CDR3 region has 14 residues. Here the CDR3 reads CASSAGSSGNTIYF. CDR3 nucleotide sequence: TGTGCCAGCAGTGCGGGGAGCTCTGGAAACACCATATATTTT.

The sample holds a few counts of this clonotype. The chain has TRBV5-1 and TRBJ2-7, with 12 bases that match TRBD1. This CDR3 has 16 residues. V was clipped by 2 bases and J by 3 bases; unmatched bases: 6. The germline gives CDR1 SGHRS, CDR2 YFSETQ. This CDR3 reads CASSFLGDRGLYEQYF. DNA of the CDR3: TGCGCCAGCAGCTTTCTGGGGGACAGGGGGCTCTACGAGCAGTACTTC.

This clonotype appeared many times. V gene TRBV7-9 combines with J gene TRBJ2-2, with 7 nucleotides matching TRBD1. J was trimmed by 4 bases and V by 6 bases; bases with no gene match: 14. The CDR3 consists of 17 residues. Germline assignment: CDR1 SEHNR and CDR2 FQNEAQ (reference sequence). CDR3 bases: TGTGCCAGCAGTTCGTCGAGGGGGCGCGAAGTCACCGGGGAGCTGTTTTTT. Translating gives CASSSSRGREVTGELFF.

The chain carries TRBV5-1 and TRBJ1-1; D uncertain. CDR1 and CDR2 from the germline V gene are SGHRS and YFSETQ. Trimming left V 0 bases short and J 3 bases short, with 3 bases between. The CDR3 contains 12 residues. CDR3 coding DNA: TGCGCCAGCAGCTTGGACTACACTGAAGCTTTCTTT. This sequence encodes CASSLDYTEAFF.

V gene TRBV4-3 combines with J gene TRBJ2-7; 8 nucleotides align to TRBD1. The CDR3 is 14 residues long. Germline CDR1 LGHNA, CDR2 YSLEER. With V trimmed by 4 bases and J by 3 bases, 5 bases remained unmatched. The CDR3 nucleotides read TGCGCCAGCAGCCTCCGGACAGGGAGCTACGAGCAGTACTTC. This gives the protein CASSLRTGSYEQYF.

This clonotype was counted between two and nine times. V gene TRBV28 combines with J gene TRBJ1-5, with TRBD1 identical over 11 bases. The germline V gene encodes CDR1 MDHEN and CDR2 SYDVKM. The CDR3 length is 16 residues. V dropped 6 bases and J dropped 3; count of bases not matched to a gene: 7. The CDR3 here is CASRTPGQGDNQPQHF. The CDR3 DNA reads as TGTGCCAGCAGGACTCCGGGACAGGGGGACAATCAGCCCCAGCATTTT.

V usage is TRBV10-3 and J usage is TRBJ2-6; D gene unclear. CDR3 size: 14 residues. Trimming removed 6 bases at V and 3 bases at J, with 9 bases between. Germline V gene sequence: CDR1 ENHRY, CDR2 SYGVKD. CDR3 amino acids: CAIRTDLGANVLTF. CDR3 coding DNA: TGTGCCATCAGAACAGATCTTGGGGCCAACGTCCTGACTTTC.

V gene TRBV30 combines with J gene TRBJ2-1; D might be TRBD1 (6 bases). Trimming left V 0 bases short and J 10 bases short, with 13 bases between. Germline V CDR1 and CDR2: GTSNPN, SVGIG (reference sequence). The CDR3 consists of 13 residues. CDR3 sequence: CAWSVLRGWEQFF. The DNA for the CDR3 is TGTGCCTGGAGTGTACTGAGGGGGTGGGAGCAGTTCTTC.

The chain is built from TRBV20-1 and TRBJ1-2; no clear D. The CDR3 runs 13 residues. V was trimmed by 5 bases and J by 5 bases, leaving 15 bases between them. Germline V gives CDR1 DFQATT, CDR2 SNEGSKA (reference sequence). This chain's CDR3 is CSALPGGGYGYTF. In DNA form, the CDR3 reads TGCAGTGCTCTCCCCGGAGGCGGGTATGGCTACACCTTC.

This rearrangement joins TRBV28 to TRBJ1-1, with 10 nucleotides matching TRBD1. Trimming cost V 5 bases and J 8 bases; bases outside gene matches: 17. This CDR3 spans 17 amino acids. Germline V lookup: CDR1 MDHEN, CDR2 SYDVKM. CDR3 protein: CASSKDRGLGLRAEAFF. In DNA, the CDR3 is TGTGCCAGCAGTAAAGACAGGGGGCTTGGTCTGCGGGCCGAAGCTTTCTTT.

Only one count was recorded for this clonotype. The CDR3 sequence is CASIKAGGDYGYTF. CDR3 bases: TGTGCCAGCATAAAGGCAGGGGGGGACTATGGCTACACCTTC. The chain recombines TRBV6-1 with TRBJ1-2; 7 bases map to TRBD1. The CDR3 consists of 14 residues. The germline V gene has CDR1 MNHNS and CDR2 SASEGT. The V and J ends lost 7 bases and 3 bases, in that order; junction bases with no gene match: 8.